This T cell receptor (beta chain) appears in the sequencing data of a study of blood T cell repertoires in COVID-19. Across the study: The study drew acute and convalescent COVID-19 samples from the United States, Italy and Spain.

Measured with immunoSEQ multiplex PCR; TCRdb has only the in-frame clones, and not every one. In the table there are fewer than 60,000 clones, over 80% of which are singletons. This clone was detected only once. Per the germline V gene, CDR1 is SNHLY and CDR2 is FYNNEI. The length of the CDR3 is 11 residues. Between the trimmed V and J ends, which lost 8 bases and 1 base, there was a span of 5 bases. The receptor comes from a human donor with active COVID-19. The donor label of this sample is uncertain. Sequencing used peripheral blood. The chain recombines TRBV2 with TRBJ1-1; D gene uncertain. In DNA form, the CDR3 reads TGTGCCAGCGTCGGGAACACTGAAGCTTTCTTT. Residues: CASVGNTEAFF.